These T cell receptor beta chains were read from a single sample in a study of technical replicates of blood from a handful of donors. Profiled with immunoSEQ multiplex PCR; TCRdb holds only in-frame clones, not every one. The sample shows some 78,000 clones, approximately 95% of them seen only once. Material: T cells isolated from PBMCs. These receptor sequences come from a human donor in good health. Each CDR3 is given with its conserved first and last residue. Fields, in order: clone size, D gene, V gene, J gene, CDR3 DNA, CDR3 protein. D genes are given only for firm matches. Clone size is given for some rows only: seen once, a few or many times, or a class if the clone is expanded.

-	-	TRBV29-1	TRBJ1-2	TGCAGCGTTTTTCGGGGGATACCTAACTATGGCTACACCTTC	CSVFRGIPNYGYTF
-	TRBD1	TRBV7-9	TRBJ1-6	TGTGCCAGCAGCCCGCGACAGGGGACATACTCCTATAATTCACCCCTCCACTTT	CASSPRQGTYSYNSPLHF
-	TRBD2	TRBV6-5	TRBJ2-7	TGTGCCACCGCTAGCGGGAGGACTACCTACGAGCAGTACTTC	CATASGRTTYEQYF
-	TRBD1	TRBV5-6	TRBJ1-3	TGTGCCAGCAGGATCCGGGACAGGGGAAACACCATATATTTT	CASRIRDRGNTIYF
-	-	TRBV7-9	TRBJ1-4	TGTGCCAGCAGCGCGTCCTCGGCAGGGGCAACTAATGAAAAACTGTTTTTT	CASSASSAGATNEKLFF
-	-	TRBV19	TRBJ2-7	TGTGCCAGTAGTCTATTAGAGGGGGAAGAGCAGTACTTC	CASSLLEGEEQYF
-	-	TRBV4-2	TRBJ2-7	TGTGCCAGCAGCCAAGTGGGCAGTAGCTCCTACGAGCAGTACTTC	CASSQVGSSSYEQYF
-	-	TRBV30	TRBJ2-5	TGTGCCTGGAGTGTACGGGGTGGAGGAGAGACCCAGTACTTC	CAWSVRGGGETQYF
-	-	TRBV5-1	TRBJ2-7	TGCGCCAGCAGCTTGGCCAATCAGGGTGGCTACGAGCAGTACTTC	CASSLANQGGYEQYF
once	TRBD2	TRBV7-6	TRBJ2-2	TGTGCCAGCAGCCGGGGGACTAGCGGGGGGGCCCCCGGGGAGCTGTTTTTT	CASSRGTSGGAPGELFF
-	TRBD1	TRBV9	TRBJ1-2	TGTGCCAGCAGCATAACCGGGACAGCTAACTATGGCTACACCTTC	CASSITGTANYGYTF
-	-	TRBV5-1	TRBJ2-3	TGCGCCAGCAGCTTGGCCCGCGGGGATACGCAGTATTTT	CASSLARGDTQYF
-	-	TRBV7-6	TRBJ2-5	TGTGCCAGCAGCTTACCGGTCCGCGAAGAGACCCAGTACTTC	CASSLPVREETQYF
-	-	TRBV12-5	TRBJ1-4	TGTGCTAGTGGTTTGCTCAAAACCGGGGGTGCAACTAATGAAAAACTGTTTTTT	CASGLLKTGGATNEKLFF
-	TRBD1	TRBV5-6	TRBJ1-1	TGTGCCAGCAGCTGGGACAGGCTAAACACTGAAGCTTTCTTT	CASSWDRLNTEAFF
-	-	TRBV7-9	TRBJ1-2	TGTGCCAGCAGCTTAGCCAACAGTTACTATGGCTACACCTTC	CASSLANSYYGYTF
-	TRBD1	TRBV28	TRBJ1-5	TGTGCCAGCAGCTTTACAGGGGGCTACCAGCCCCAGCATTTT	CASSFTGGYQPQHF
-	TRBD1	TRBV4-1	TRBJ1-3	TGCGCCAGCAGCCAAGACCTGGGACAGGGGCCCTTTTCCTCTGGAAACACCATATATTTT	CASSQDLGQGPFSSGNTIYF
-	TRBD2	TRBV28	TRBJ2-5	TGTGCCAGCAGCCTCTTTCTAGCGGGAGGTGGTATCCAGTACTTC	CASSLFLAGGGIQYF